This TCR beta chain was profiled in a study of early T cells in non-severe SARS-CoV-2 infection. Overall study context: With bulk RNA from unsorted whole blood as input, sequencing yielded unpaired chains.

The CDR3 spans 13 residues. Trimming pared 8 bases from V and 15 bases from J, leaving 22 bases between. This clonotype has a single count. Its target is unknown. Study-level findings and limits: There was a bias toward anti-spike CD8 responses in VDJdb matching, which missed private and CD4 specificities.

The TCR library protocol was used to attach unique molecular identifiers. These identifiers were attached to individual cDNA molecules. TCRdb re-called the 5' RACE reads with MiXCR, one entry per CDR3 protein. The sample records 45,000 to 65,000 distinct CDR3 sequences, 9.5% to 15% being singletons. The input for sequencing was whole blood, taken at baseline. The V gene is TRBV12-3 or TRBV12-4, the J gene TRBJ2-2; tentatively, D is TRBD1 (8 bases). The TCR comes from an adult who was a healthcare worker with PCR-confirmed SARS-CoV-2 infection or an uninfected control (not recorded which). The CDR3, as DNA: TGTGCCAGCGCCCCCGGGGGGAGACAGGGGATGTTTTTT. This sequence encodes CASAPGGRQGMFF.